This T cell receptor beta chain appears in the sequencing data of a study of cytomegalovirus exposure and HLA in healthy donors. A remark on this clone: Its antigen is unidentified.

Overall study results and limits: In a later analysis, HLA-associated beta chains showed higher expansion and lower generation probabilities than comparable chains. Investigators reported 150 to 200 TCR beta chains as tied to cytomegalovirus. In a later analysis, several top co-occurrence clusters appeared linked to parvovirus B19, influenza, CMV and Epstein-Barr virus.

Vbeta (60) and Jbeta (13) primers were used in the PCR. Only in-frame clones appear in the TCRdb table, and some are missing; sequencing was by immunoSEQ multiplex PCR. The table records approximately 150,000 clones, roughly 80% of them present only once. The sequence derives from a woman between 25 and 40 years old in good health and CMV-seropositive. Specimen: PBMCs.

The CDR3 here is CASSSWGGLEAFF. For the CDR3, the DNA is TGTGCCAGCAGCTCCTGGGGGGGGCTCGAAGCTTTCTTT. The V and J genes are TRBV7-8 and TRBJ1-1; D perhaps matches TRBD1 (6 bases). Germline values: CDR1 SGHVS, CDR2 FQNEAQ. V was pared by 4 bases and J by 8 bases, with 14 bases between. The CDR3 sequence is 13 residues long.